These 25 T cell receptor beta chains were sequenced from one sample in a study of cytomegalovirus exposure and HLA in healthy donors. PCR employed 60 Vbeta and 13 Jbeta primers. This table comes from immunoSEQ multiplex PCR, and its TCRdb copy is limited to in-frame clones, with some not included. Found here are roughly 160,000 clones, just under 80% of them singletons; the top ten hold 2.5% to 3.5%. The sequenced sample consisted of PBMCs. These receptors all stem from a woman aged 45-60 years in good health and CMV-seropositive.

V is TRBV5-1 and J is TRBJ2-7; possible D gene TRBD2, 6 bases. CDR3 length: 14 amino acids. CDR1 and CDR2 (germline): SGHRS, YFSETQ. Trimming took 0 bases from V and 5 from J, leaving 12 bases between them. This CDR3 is CASSLVAGSHEQYF. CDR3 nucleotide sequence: TGCGCCAGCAGCTTGGTGGCGGGGTCCCACGAGCAGTACTTC.

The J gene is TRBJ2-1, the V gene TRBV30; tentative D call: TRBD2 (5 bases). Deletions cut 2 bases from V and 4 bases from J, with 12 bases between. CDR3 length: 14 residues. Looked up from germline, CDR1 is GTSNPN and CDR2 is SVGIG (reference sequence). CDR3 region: CAWSKNGLYNEQFF. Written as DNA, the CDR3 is TGTGCCTGGAGTAAGAATGGACTTTACAATGAGCAGTTCTTC.

The DNA of the CDR3 is TGTGCCAGCAGCTATGCGGTTGGGCGGGAGGGTACGCAGTATTTT. Protein: CASSYAVGREGTQYF. V is TRBV7-6 and J is TRBJ2-3; TRBD2 aligns across 9 bases. The CDR3 spans 15 residues. Per the germline V gene, CDR1 is SGHVS and CDR2 is FNYEAQ. The junction had 10 bases not matched to a gene; V was cut back by 4 bases and J by 8 bases.

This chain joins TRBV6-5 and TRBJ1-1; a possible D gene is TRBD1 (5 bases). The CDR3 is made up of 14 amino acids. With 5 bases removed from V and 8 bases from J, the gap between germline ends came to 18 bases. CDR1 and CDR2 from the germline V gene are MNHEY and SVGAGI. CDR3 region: CASSRGGSGGEAFF. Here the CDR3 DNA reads TGTGCCAGCAGTCGAGGAGGGTCTGGGGGAGAAGCTTTCTTT.

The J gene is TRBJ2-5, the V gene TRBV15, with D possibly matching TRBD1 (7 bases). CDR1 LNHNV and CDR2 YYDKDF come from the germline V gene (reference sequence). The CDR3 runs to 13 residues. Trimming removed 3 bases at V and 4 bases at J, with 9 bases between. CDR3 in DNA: TGTGCCACCAGCAGGCAGGGGGGAGAGACCCAGTACTTC. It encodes CATSRQGGETQYF.

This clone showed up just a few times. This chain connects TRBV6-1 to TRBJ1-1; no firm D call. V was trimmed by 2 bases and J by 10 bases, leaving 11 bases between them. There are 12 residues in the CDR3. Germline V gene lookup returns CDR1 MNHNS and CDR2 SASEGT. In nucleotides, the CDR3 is TGTGCCAGCAGTGAAAATTCACCCGGAGCTTTCTTT. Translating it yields CASSENSPGAFF.

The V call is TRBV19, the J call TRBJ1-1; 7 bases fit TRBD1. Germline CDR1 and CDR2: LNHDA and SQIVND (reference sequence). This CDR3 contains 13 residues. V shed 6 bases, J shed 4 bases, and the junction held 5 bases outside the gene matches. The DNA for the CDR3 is TGTGCCAGTAGCCTTGGGACAGCCACTGAAGCTTTCTTT. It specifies CASSLGTATEAFF.

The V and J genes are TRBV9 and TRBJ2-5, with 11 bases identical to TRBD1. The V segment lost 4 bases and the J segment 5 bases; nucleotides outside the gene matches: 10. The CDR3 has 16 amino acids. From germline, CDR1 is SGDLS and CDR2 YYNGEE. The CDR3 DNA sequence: TGTGCCAGCAGCACTGAGGACAGGGGGCACAAGGAGACCCAGTACTTC. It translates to CASSTEDRGHKETQYF.

The chain's CDR3 is CASSLERVGEQYF. The CDR3 nucleotides read TGTGCCAGCAGCTTAGAGAGGGTGGGCGAGCAGTACTTC. This rearrangement joins TRBV11-3 to TRBJ2-7, with D tentatively TRBD2 (5 bases). Trimming shortened V by 0 bases and J by 6 bases, and 9 bases separated the two germline ends. Germline lookup yields CDR1 SGHNT and CDR2 YENEEA. This CDR3 spans 13 amino acids.

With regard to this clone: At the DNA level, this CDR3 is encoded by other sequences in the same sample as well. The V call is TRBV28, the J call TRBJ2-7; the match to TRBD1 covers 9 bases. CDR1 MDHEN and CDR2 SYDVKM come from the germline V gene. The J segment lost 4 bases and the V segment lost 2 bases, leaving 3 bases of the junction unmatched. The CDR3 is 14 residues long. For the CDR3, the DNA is TGTGCCAGCAGTTTAAGGACAGGGGTATACGAGCAGTACTTC. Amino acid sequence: CASSLRTGVYEQYF.

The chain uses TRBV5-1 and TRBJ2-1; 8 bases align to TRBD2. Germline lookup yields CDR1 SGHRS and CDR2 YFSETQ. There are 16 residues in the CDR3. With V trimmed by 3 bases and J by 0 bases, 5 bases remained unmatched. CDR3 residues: CASSSLAGYSYNEQFF. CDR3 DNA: TGCGCCAGCAGCTCTCTAGCGGGCTACTCCTACAATGAGCAGTTCTTC.

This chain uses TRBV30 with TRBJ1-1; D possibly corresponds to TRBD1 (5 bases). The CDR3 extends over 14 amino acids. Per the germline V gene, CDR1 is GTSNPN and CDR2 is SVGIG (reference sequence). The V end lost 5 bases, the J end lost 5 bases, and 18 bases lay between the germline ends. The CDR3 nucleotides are TGTGCCTGGCACTCGGACCGGGGGTGGACTGAAGCTTTCTTT. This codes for CAWHSDRGWTEAFF.

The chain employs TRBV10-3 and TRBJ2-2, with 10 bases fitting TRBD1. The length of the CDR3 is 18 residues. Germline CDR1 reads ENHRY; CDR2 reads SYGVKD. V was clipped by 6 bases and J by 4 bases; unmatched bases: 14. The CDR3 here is CAIRGDRGRSGSTGELFF. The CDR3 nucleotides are TGTGCCATCAGGGGGGACAGGGGCCGGTCGGGATCCACCGGGGAGCTGTTTTTT.

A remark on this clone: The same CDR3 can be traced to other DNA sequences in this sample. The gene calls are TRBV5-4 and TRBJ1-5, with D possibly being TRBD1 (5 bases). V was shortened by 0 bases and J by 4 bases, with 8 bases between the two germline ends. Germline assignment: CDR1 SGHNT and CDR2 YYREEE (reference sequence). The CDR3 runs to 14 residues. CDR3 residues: CASSLAGGNQPQHF. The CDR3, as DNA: TGTGCCAGCAGCTTGGCGGGGGGAAATCAGCCCCAGCATTTT.

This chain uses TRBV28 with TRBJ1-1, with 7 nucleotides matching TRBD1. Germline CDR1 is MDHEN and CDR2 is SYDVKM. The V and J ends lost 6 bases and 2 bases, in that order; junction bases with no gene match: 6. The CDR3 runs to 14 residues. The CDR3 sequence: CASRSDRVNTEAFF. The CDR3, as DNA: TGTGCCAGCAGGTCCGACAGGGTTAACACTGAAGCTTTCTTT.

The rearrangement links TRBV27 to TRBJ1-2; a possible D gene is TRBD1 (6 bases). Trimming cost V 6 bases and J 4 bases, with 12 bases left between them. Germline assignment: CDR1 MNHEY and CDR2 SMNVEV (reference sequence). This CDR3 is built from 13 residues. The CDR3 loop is CASRSATGYGYTF. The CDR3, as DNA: TGTGCCAGCAGAAGCGCGACAGGCTATGGCTACACCTTC.

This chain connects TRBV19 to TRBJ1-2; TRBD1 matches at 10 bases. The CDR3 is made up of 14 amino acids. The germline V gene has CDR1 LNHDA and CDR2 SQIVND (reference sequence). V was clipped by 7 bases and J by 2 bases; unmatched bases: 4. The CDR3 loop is CASNDRGRNYGYTF. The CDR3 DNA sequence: TGTGCCAGTAACGACAGGGGGCGAAACTATGGCTACACCTTC.

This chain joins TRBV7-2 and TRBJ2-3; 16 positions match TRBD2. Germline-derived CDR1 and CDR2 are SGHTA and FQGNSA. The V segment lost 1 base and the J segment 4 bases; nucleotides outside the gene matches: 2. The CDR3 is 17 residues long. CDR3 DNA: TGTGCCAGCAGCTTAGAGGGACTAGCGGGAGGGTCAGATACGCAGTATTTT. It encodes CASSLEGLAGGSDTQYF.

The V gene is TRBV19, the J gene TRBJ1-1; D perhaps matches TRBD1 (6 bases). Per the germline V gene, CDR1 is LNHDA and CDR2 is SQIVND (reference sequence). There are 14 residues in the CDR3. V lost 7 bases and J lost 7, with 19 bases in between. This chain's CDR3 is CASIQGGGTLEAFF. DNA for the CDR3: TGTGCCAGTATTCAAGGCGGGGGGACACTTGAAGCTTTCTTT.

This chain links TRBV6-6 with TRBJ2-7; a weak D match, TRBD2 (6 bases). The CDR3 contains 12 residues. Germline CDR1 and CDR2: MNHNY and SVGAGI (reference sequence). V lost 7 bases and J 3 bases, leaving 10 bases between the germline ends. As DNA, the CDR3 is TGTGCCAGCACCCTTAGCGGCTACGAGCAGTACTTC. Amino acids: CASTLSGYEQYF.

The CDR3: CASSFDRDQPQHF. The CDR3 bases are TGTGCCAGCAGCTTCGACAGGGATCAGCCCCAGCATTTT. The chain joins TRBV7-8 to TRBJ1-5, with 7 bases identical to TRBD1. This CDR3 is built from 13 residues. CDR1 and CDR2 from the germline V gene are SGHVS and FQNEAQ. Losses at the gene ends were 3 bases for V and 5 bases for J; bases not matched to a gene: 1.

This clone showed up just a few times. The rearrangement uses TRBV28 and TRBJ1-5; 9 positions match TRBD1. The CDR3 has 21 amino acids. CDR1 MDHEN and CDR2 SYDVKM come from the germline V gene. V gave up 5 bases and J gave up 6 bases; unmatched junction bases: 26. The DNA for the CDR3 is TGTGCCAGCAGTACCCCCGGGACAGGGCTCCTTATAGCAATCACGCTTCAGCCCCAGCATTTT. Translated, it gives CASSTPGTGLLIAITLQPQHF. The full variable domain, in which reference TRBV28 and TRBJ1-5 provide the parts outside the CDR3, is DVKVTQSSRYLVKRTGEKVFLECVQDMDHENMFWYRQDPGLGLRLIYFSYDVKMKEKGDIPEGYSVSREKKERFSLILESASTNQTSMYLCASSTPGTGLLIAITLQPQHFGDGTRLSIL.

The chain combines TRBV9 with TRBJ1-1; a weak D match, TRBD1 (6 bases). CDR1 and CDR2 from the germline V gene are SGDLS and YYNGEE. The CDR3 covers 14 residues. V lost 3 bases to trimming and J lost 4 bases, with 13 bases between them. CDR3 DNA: TGTGCCAGCAGCGGCCCAGGGGAAACCACTGAAGCTTTCTTT. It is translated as CASSGPGETTEAFF.

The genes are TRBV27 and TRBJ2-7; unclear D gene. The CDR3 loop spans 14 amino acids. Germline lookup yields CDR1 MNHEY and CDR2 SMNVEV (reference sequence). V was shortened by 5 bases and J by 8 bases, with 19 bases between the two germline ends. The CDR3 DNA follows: TGTGCCAGCAGTCTAGGAGACCCCGTTTTGAAGCAGTACTTC. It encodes CASSLGDPVLKQYF.

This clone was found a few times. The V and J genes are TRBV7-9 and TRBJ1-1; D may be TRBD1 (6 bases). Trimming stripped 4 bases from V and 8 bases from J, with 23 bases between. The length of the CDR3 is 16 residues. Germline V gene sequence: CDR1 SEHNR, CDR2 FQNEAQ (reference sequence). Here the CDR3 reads CASSSSRFGQLKEAFF. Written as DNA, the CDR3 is TGTGCCAGCAGCTCTAGTCGGTTCGGACAGCTGAAAGAAGCTTTCTTT.